This T cell receptor beta chain was found in a study of blood T cell repertoires in COVID-19. Seattle patients were enrolled during active infection and followed longitudinally. Original processing notes: Quantification of nucleated cells was approximated via reference gene primer amplification. The protocol was immunoSEQ multiplex PCR, while the TCRdb copy is restricted to in-frame clones and leaves out a portion. V and J calls and clone size come straight from that table; D and trimming were deduced from the DNA. This table holds 250,000 to 300,000 clones, approximately 90% found once. Unmatched junction bases numbered 9, after V lost 7 bases and J lost 8 bases. The CDR3 is made up of 14 amino acids. The V gene's germline CDR1 is MNHEY and CDR2 SVGAGI.

The sequenced material came from peripheral blood. The chain combines TRBV6-5 with TRBJ2-1; 9 nucleotides line up with TRBD1. The sequence derives from a woman aged 30 to 39 with COVID-19, enrolled during active disease. This CDR3 reads CASNPGTGIYEQFF. The CDR3 bases are TGTGCCAGCAACCCGGGGACAGGGATTTATGAGCAGTTCTTC.